Listed below are T cell receptor beta chains from one sample, sequenced in a study of blood T cells in healthy people across ages. MiXCR was run by TCRdb on the 5' RACE reads, yielding one entry per CDR3 protein. The repertoire holds roughly 800,000 distinct CDR3 sequences, under 40% seen once, with approximately 13% in the top ten. Sequenced material: blood. These receptors all stem from a man between 18 and 29 years old in good health. The CDR3 runs from the conserved cysteine through the conserved F or W. D genes are given only for firm matches. The size entry is marked missing in some rows and otherwise reads once, few, many or a size class.

-,TRBJ2-1,few,TRBV18,CASSQNLGNEQFF,TGTGCCAGCTCACAGAATTTAGGCAATGAGCAGTTCTTC
TRBD2,TRBJ2-2,-,TRBV9,CASSVSDSGTPGGGELFF,TGTGCCAGCAGCGTATCGGATAGCGGGACCCCCGGTGGCGGGGAGCTGTTTTTT
-,TRBJ2-7,-,TRBV6-6,CASSYAMNEQYF,TGTGCCAGCAGTTACGCCATGAATGAGCAGTACTTC
-,TRBJ2-2,-,TRBV7-2,CASSLALNTNAGELFF,TGTGCCAGCAGCTTAGCCCTCAACACGAACGCCGGGGAGCTGTTTTTT
TRBD2,TRBJ2-1,few,TRBV6-2/TRBV6-3,CASRPQPPLAGGGNEQFF,TGTGCCAGCAGACCCCAACCGCCCCTAGCGGGGGGGGGCAATGAGCAGTTCTTC
-,TRBJ2-3,many,TRBV7-2,CASSHRGASDTQYF,TGTGCCAGCAGCCATAGGGGGGCTTCAGATACGCAGTATTTT
-,TRBJ2-3,many,TRBV20-1,CSASPEDTQYF,TGCAGTGCTAGCCCGGAGGATACGCAGTATTTT
-,TRBJ2-3,few,TRBV6-2/TRBV6-3,CASSDMDTDTQYF,TGTGCCAGCAGTGACATGGACACAGATACGCAGTATTTT
-,TRBJ2-7,-,TRBV5-1,CASSSEGQAGEQYF,TGCGCCAGCAGCTCGGAGGGGCAGGCGGGCGAGCAGTACTTC
TRBD1,TRBJ1-2,few,TRBV13,CASSSSDRDDIGYTF,TGTGCCAGCAGCTCGTCGGACAGGGATGATATTGGCTACACCTTC
-,TRBJ1-1,-,TRBV2,CASSAVSEAFF,TGTGCCAGCAGCGCCGTCTCTGAAGCTTTCTTT
TRBD1,TRBJ2-3,many,TRBV20-1,CSARPGQAYTDTQYF,TGCAGTGCTAGGCCCGGACAGGCCTATACAGATACGCAGTATTTT
TRBD2,TRBJ2-5,-,TRBV6-2/TRBV6-3,CASSYSILAVYQETQYF,TGTGCCAGCAGTTACTCGATCCTAGCGGTGTACCAAGAGACCCAGTACTTC
-,TRBJ2-1,-,TRBV29-1,CSVEARLGRYNEQFF,TGCAGCGTTGAAGCCCGCTTGGGCAGATACAATGAGCAGTTCTTC
-,TRBJ2-5,-,TRBV20-1,CSATAQETQYF,TGCAGTGCTACTGCGCAAGAGACCCAGTACTTC
-,TRBJ2-2,few,TRBV14,CASSQDLALPLFF,TGTGCCAGCAGCCAAGATCTTGCGCTCCCGCTGTTTTTT
TRBD1,TRBJ1-1,-,TRBV10-3,CAISEATGRGTEAFF,TGTGCCATCAGTGAGGCGACAGGGAGGGGCACTGAAGCTTTCTTT
TRBD1,TRBJ1-4,-,TRBV18,CASSPTGQGAATNEKLFF,TGTGCCAGCTCACCAACGGGACAGGGGGCTGCAACTAATGAAAAACTGTTTTTT
-,TRBJ2-2,-,TRBV20-1,CSARSHTGELFF,TGCAGTGCTAGGTCCCACACCGGGGAGCTGTTTTTT
TRBD1,TRBJ1-5,-,TRBV12-3/TRBV12-4,CASSWGEGAQPQHF,TGTGCCAGCAGTTGGGGGGAGGGGGCTCAGCCCCAGCATTTT
-,TRBJ2-1,-,TRBV6-1,CASSEWWRGDDEQFF,TGTGCCAGCAGTGAATGGTGGCGCGGGGACGATGAGCAGTTCTTC
TRBD2,TRBJ2-1,many,TRBV5-6,CASSLAGTSNEQFF,TGTGCCAGCAGCTTGGCCGGGACTAGCAATGAGCAGTTCTTC
-,TRBJ1-1,few,TRBV4-3,CASSQSPSAMNTEAFF,TGCGCCAGCAGCCAGTCCCCGAGCGCAATGAACACTGAAGCTTTCTTT
-,TRBJ2-5,-,TRBV6-4,CASYSSRETQYF,TGTGCCAGCTACAGTTCGAGGGAGACCCAGTACTTC
-,TRBJ2-3,-,TRBV9,CASSVSGGVTDTQYF,TGTGCCAGCAGCGTAAGTGGGGGAGTAACAGATACGCAGTATTTT
-,TRBJ1-4,-,TRBV20-1,CSANPQGRINEKLFF,TGCAGTGCTAATCCTCAGGGGAGGATTAATGAAAAACTGTTTTTT
-,TRBJ2-5,-,TRBV25-1,CASSEVEGRGAQYF,TGTGCCAGCAGTGAAGTCGAGGGAAGGGGGGCCCAGTACTTC
TRBD1,TRBJ2-5,once,TRBV20-1,CSARIRDRAYNEQYF,TGCAGTGCCCGAATCCGGGACAGGGCTTACAATGAGCAGTACTTC
-,TRBJ1-1,-,TRBV19,CASSKVTANTEAFF,TGTGCCAGTAGTAAAGTGACGGCGAACACTGAAGCTTTCTTT
-,TRBJ2-5,few,TRBV3-1,CASSQESPGAKYF,TGTGCCAGCAGCCAAGAATCTCCAGGAGCTAAGTACTTC
TRBD2,TRBJ2-3,many,TRBV20-1,CSAGTSGTQYF,TGCAGTGCTGGGACTAGCGGTACGCAGTATTTT
TRBD1,TRBJ1-1,-,TRBV27,CASSELGQIIEAFF,TGTGCCAGCAGTGAGTTGGGACAGATCATTGAAGCTTTCTTT
TRBD1,TRBJ1-1,many,TRBV20-1,CSAWGTVSAEAFF,TGCAGTGCTTGGGGGACAGTCTCGGCTGAAGCTTTCTTT
TRBD2,TRBJ2-1,few,TRBV12-3/TRBV12-4,CASSLGAGGRRNEQFF,TGTGCCAGCAGTTTAGGGGCGGGGGGGCGTCGGAATGAGCAGTTCTTC
-,TRBJ2-3,-,TRBV4-2,CASSQVLGARTDTQYF,TGTGCCAGCAGCCAAGTCCTCGGGGCCCGCACAGATACGCAGTATTTT
-,TRBJ1-1,-,TRBV3-1,CASSQDQPTTEAFF,TGTGCCAGCAGCCAAGATCAGCCCACCACTGAAGCTTTCTTT
TRBD1,TRBJ2-7,-,TRBV6-1,CASNEQGISSYEQYF,TGTGCCAGCAACGAACAGGGGATAAGCTCCTACGAGCAGTACTTC
TRBD2,TRBJ2-7,many,TRBV20-1,CSASGTSGGNEQYF,TGCAGTGCTAGTGGGACTAGCGGGGGTAATGAGCAGTACTTC
TRBD1,TRBJ1-4,few,TRBV4-2,CASSQETGGREKLFF,TGTGCCAGCAGCCAAGAAACAGGGGGCCGAGAAAAACTGTTTTTT
TRBD2,TRBJ2-3,-,TRBV6-1,CASSESLAGGSDTQYF,TGTGCCAGCAGTGAATCACTAGCGGGGGGATCAGATACGCAGTATTTT
-,TRBJ1-2,-,TRBV28,CASSFPTENYGYTF,TGTGCCAGCAGTTTCCCGACCGAGAACTATGGCTACACCTTC
TRBD1,TRBJ1-1,-,TRBV2,CASRGGRGTEAFF,TGTGCCAGCAGGGGCGGCAGGGGGACTGAAGCTTTCTTT
-,TRBJ2-7,-,TRBV27,CASSFGVGVYEQYF,TGTGCCAGCAGTTTCGGTGTAGGGGTCTACGAGCAGTACTTC
TRBD2,TRBJ2-3,-,TRBV2,CASSAWRGGRDTQYF,TGTGCCAGCAGTGCCTGGCGGGGGGGAAGAGATACGCAGTATTTT
TRBD1,TRBJ2-5,-,TRBV10-3,CAISDVGRGRAETQYF,TGTGCCATCAGTGATGTTGGCAGGGGGCGTGCAGAGACCCAGTACTTC
-,TRBJ2-6,-,TRBV5-5,CASSLGFVGTNVLTF,TGTGCCAGCAGCTTGGGATTTGTGGGGACCAACGTCCTGACTTTC
-,TRBJ2-1,many,TRBV12-3/TRBV12-4,CASSLESNEQFF,TGTGCCAGCAGTTTAGAATCCAATGAGCAGTTCTTC
-,TRBJ2-1,-,TRBV27,CASRAWGEQFF,TGTGCCAGCAGGGCATGGGGTGAGCAGTTCTTC
TRBD2,TRBJ2-2,once,TRBV4-3,CASSPGAGGVGELFF,TGCGCCAGCAGCCCCGGCGCGGGGGGCGTCGGGGAGCTGTTTTTT
-,TRBJ2-1,few,TRBV7-2,CASSHLPVENEQFF,TGTGCCAGCAGCCACCTTCCGGTGGAGAATGAGCAGTTCTTC
TRBD1,TRBJ2-7,-,TRBV7-2,CASSPGTGGVQYF,TGTGCCAGCAGCCCCGGGACAGGCGGAGTTCAGTACTTC
-,TRBJ2-5,-,TRBV25-1,CASSESGIEEETQYF,TGTGCCAGCAGTGAGTCAGGGATTGAGGAAGAGACCCAGTACTTC
-,TRBJ2-7,many,TRBV12-3/TRBV12-4,CASSLGLTYEQYF,TGTGCCAGCAGTTTAGGCCTCACCTACGAGCAGTACTTC
-,TRBJ2-2,few,TRBV29-1,CSVLLTGELFF,TGCAGCGTCTTACTCACCGGGGAGCTGTTTTTT
-,TRBJ2-2,-,TRBV7-9,CASSLLGGARTGELFF,TGTGCCAGCAGCCTCTTAGGAGGGGCGCGGACCGGGGAGCTGTTTTTT
-,TRBJ2-3,few,TRBV3-1,CASSRDEWGGGTDTQYF,TGTGCCAGCAGCCGAGACGAATGGGGCGGGGGCACAGATACGCAGTATTTT